This is a list of T cell receptor beta chains from one sample in a study of a mutant IDH1 vaccine in newly diagnosed glioma. The data were produced by immunoSEQ multiplex PCR, yet TCRdb's version contains in-frame clones alone and is incomplete. The table has around 40,000 clones, about four fifths seen once. These TCRs' antigens remain unknown. Sequencing was performed on PBMCs, taken from a glioma patient whose treatment included an IDH1 peptide vaccine. The origin of the receptors is a woman between 35 and 50 years old with glioma. Some clones in this sample may be carry-over from other donors' samples. Each CDR3 is given with its conserved first and last residue. Fields, in order: J gene, D gene, V gene, clone size, CDR3 protein, CDR3 DNA. D genes are given only for firm matches. A clone size is listed for some rows: how often the clone was seen (once, few, many), or a class if it is expanded.

TRBJ2-7,TRBD2,TRBV2,.,CASYGGGSYEQYF,TGTGCCAGCTACGGGGGGGGCTCCTACGAGCAGTACTTC
TRBJ2-1,.,TRBV7-8,.,CASSSQGSLGHEQFF,TGTGCCAGCAGCTCTCAAGGTAGCCTCGGCCATGAGCAGTTCTTC
TRBJ2-3,.,TRBV29-1,.,CSVRVGDTQYF,TGCAGCGTTCGGGTTGGGGATACGCAGTATTTT
TRBJ2-5,.,TRBV29-1,few,CSVESLGTGETQYF,TGCAGCGTTGAATCGTTAGGGACGGGGGAGACCCAGTACTTC
TRBJ1-2,.,TRBV2,.,CASISNTDYGYTF,TGTGCCAGCATTAGTAACACAGACTATGGCTACACCTTC
TRBJ2-1,.,TRBV2,.,CASSPYNEQFF,TGTGCCAGCAGTCCCTACAATGAGCAGTTCTTC
TRBJ1-5,.,TRBV4-3,.,CASSQDAGVSWQPQHF,TGCGCCAGCAGCCAAGATGCGGGGGTTTCTTGGCAGCCCCAGCATTTT
TRBJ1-4,.,TRBV30,.,CAWKPGRGHEKLFF,TGTGCCTGGAAACCGGGGCGGGGACATGAAAAACTGTTTTTT
TRBJ1-5,.,TRBV7-2,.,CASSFQVNQPQHF,TGTGCCAGCAGCTTCCAGGTCAATCAGCCCCAGCATTTT
TRBJ2-1,TRBD1,TRBV4-2,.,CASSQGRDRGKGEQFF,TGTGCCAGCAGCCAAGGCCGGGACAGGGGGAAAGGTGAGCAGTTCTTC
TRBJ1-4,.,TRBV5-4,few,CASSSDMTVGSVEKLFF,TGTGCCAGCAGCTCTGACATGACAGTTGGGTCAGTGGAAAAACTGTTTTTT
TRBJ1-3,.,TRBV7-9,.,CASRQSRTAGNTIYF,TGTGCCAGCAGGCAGTCCCGGACTGCTGGAAACACCATATATTTT
TRBJ2-1,TRBD1,TRBV2,.,CASSRTGNEQFF,TGTGCCAGCAGTAGGACAGGCAATGAGCAGTTCTTC
TRBJ2-7,TRBD1,TRBV4-2,.,CASSHGTGSYEQYF,TGTGCCAGCAGCCACGGGACAGGGTCTTACGAGCAGTACTTC
TRBJ2-2,.,TRBV29-1,.,CSVGTAGWVNTGELFF,TGCAGCGTTGGGACGGCTGGGTGGGTGAACACCGGGGAGCTGTTTTTT
TRBJ2-5,.,TRBV5-5,.,CASSYVPGLQETQYF,TGTGCCAGCAGCTATGTACCGGGGTTACAAGAGACCCAGTACTTC
TRBJ2-7,.,TRBV18,.,CASSPSQLSYEQYF,TGTGCCAGCTCACCGTCACAACTATCCTACGAGCAGTACTTC
TRBJ1-1,TRBD1,TRBV6-9,.,CASSYAHRGPDTEAFF,TGTGCCAGCAGTTACGCACACAGGGGGCCAGACACTGAAGCTTTCTTT
TRBJ1-4,.,TRBV15,.,CATSRDPQRELFF,TGTGCCACCAGCAGAGATCCCCAGAGGGAACTGTTTTTT
TRBJ2-2,.,TRBV27,once,CASSFGGRVNTGELFF,TGTGCCAGCAGTTTTGGTGGCAGGGTAAACACCGGGGAGCTGTTTTTT
TRBJ2-7,TRBD1,TRBV9,.,CASSPRDSNYEQYF,TGTGCCAGCAGCCCCCGGGACAGTAACTACGAGCAGTACTTC
TRBJ2-1,TRBD2,TRBV4-2,.,CASSQDSSGGADEQFF,TGTGCCAGCAGCCAAGATAGTAGCGGGGGGGCTGATGAGCAGTTCTTC
TRBJ1-4,TRBD1,TRBV4-1,.,CASSQTGTGDEKLFF,TGCGCCAGCAGCCAAACCGGGACAGGGGATGAAAAACTGTTTTTT
TRBJ1-5,TRBD1,TRBV7-2,.,CASSPRTGGIQPQHF,TGTGCCAGCAGCCCGCGGACAGGGGGGATTCAGCCCCAGCATTTT
TRBJ2-7,TRBD1,TRBV2,.,CASRLEGQGSHEQYF,TGTGCCAGCAGGCTGGAGGGACAGGGGTCCCACGAGCAGTACTTC
TRBJ2-5,TRBD2,TRBV15,.,CATSRGAGVYQETQYF,TGTGCCACCAGCAGAGGGGCGGGAGTTTACCAAGAGACCCAGTACTTC
TRBJ2-5,.,TRBV7-2,.,CASRVSGEETQYF,TGTGCCAGCAGGGTATCCGGAGAAGAGACCCAGTACTTC
TRBJ1-5,.,TRBV7-8,once,CASSLQEDQPQHF,TGTGCCAGCAGCTTACAGGAGGATCAGCCCCAGCATTTT
TRBJ1-5,TRBD1,TRBV7-2,.,CASSLRQGGQPQHF,TGTGCCAGCAGCTTAAGACAGGGAGGTCAGCCCCAGCATTTT
TRBJ2-5,TRBD2,TRBV9,.,CASSVGGGETQYF,TGTGCCAGCAGCGTGGGGGGGGGAGAGACCCAGTACTTC
TRBJ2-2,.,TRBV7-6,.,CASSLGRELFF,TGTGCCAGCAGCTTAGGTCGGGAGCTGTTTTTT
TRBJ2-2,.,TRBV5-4,.,CASTPDSGELFF,TGTGCCAGCACCCCGGACAGCGGGGAGCTGTTTTTT
TRBJ2-7,.,TRBV29-1,.,CSVVWGSNEQYF,TGCAGCGTTGTCTGGGGAAGTAACGAGCAGTACTTC
TRBJ2-7,.,TRBV7-3,few,CASSSGTKQYF,TGTGCCAGCAGCTCAGGGACCAAGCAGTACTTC
TRBJ2-6,.,TRBV7-2,.,CASSLDRVGASGANVLTF,TGTGCCAGCAGCCTGGACCGGGTAGGGGCCAGCGGGGCCAACGTCCTGACTTTC